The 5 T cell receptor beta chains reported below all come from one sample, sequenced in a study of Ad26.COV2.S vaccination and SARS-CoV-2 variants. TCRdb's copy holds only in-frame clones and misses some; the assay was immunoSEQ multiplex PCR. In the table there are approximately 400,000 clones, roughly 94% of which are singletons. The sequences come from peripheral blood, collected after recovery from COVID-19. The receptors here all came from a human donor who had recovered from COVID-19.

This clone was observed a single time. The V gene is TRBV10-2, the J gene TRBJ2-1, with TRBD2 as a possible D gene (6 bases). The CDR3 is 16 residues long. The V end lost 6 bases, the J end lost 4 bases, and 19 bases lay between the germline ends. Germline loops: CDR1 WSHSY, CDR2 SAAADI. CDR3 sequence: CASSSRSGVRYNEQFF. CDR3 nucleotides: TGCGCCAGCAGCTCTAGGTCGGGGGTGAGGTACAATGAGCAGTTCTTC.

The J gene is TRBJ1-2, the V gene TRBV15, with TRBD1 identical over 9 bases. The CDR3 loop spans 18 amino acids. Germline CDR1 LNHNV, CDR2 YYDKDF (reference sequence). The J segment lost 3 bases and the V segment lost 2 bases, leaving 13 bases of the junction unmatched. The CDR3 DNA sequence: TGTGCCACCAGCAGACGTCGACAGGGGGTAGGGCTTGACTATGGCTACACCTTC. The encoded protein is CATSRRRQGVGLDYGYTF.

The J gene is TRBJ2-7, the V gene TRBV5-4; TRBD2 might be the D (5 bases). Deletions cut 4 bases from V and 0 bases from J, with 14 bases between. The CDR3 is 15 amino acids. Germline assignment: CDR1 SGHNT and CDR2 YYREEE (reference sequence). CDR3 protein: CASSRPGVGSYEQYF. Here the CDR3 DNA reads TGTGCCAGCAGCCGGCCCGGGGTAGGCTCCTACGAGCAGTACTTC. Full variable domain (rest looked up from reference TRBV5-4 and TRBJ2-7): ETGVTQSPTHLIKTRGQQVTLRCSSQSGHNTVSWYQQALGQGPQFIFQYYREEENGRGNFPPRFSGLQFPNYSSELNVNALELDDSALYLCASSRPGVGSYEQYFGPGTRLTVT.

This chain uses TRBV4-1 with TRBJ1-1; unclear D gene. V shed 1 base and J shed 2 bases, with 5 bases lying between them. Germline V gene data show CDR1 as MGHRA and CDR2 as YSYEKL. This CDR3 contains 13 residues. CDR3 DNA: TGCGCCAGCAGCCAAGGAGTAAACACTGAAGCTTTCTTT. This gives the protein CASSQGVNTEAFF.

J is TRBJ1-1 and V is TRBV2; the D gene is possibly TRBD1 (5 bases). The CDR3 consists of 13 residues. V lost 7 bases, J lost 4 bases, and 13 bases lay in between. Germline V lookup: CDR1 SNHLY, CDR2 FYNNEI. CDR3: CASTPGGGTEAFF. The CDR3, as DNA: TGTGCCAGCACCCCCGGGGGGGGCACTGAAGCTTTCTTT. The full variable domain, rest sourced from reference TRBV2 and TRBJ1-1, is EPEVTQTPSHQVTQMGQEVILRCVPISNHLYFYWYRQILGQKVEFLVSFYNNEISEKSEIFDDQFSVERPDGSNFTLKIRSTKLEDSAMYFCASTPGGGTEAFFGQGTRLTVV.